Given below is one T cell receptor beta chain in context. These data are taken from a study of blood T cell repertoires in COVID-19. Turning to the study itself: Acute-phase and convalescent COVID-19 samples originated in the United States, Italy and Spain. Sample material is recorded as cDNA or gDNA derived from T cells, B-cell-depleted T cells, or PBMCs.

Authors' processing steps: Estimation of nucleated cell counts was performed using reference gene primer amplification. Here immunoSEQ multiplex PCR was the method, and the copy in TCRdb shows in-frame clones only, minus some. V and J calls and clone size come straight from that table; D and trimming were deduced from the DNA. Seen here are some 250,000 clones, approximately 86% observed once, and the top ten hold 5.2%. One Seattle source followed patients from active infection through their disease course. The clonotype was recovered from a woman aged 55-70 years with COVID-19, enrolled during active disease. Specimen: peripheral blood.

CDR3 in DNA: TGTGCCAGCAGTTTGGGACTAGCGGGAGTGACGCAGTATTTT. It is translated as CASSLGLAGVTQYF. The rearrangement joins TRBV28 to TRBJ2-3, with 14 bases matching TRBD2. V gave up 3 bases and J gave up 9 bases; unmatched junction bases: 2. Germline loops: CDR1 MDHEN, CDR2 SYDVKM. The CDR3 sequence is 14 residues long.